The 31 T cell receptor beta chains below all came from one sample that was sequenced in a study of T cell repertoires in cytomegalovirus infection. TCRdb re-called the reads through MiXCR, storing one row per CDR3 protein. The sample lists hundreds of thousands of distinct CDR3 sequences, around 18% seen once, with under 9% in the top ten. Sequencing input: PBMCs. All receptors derive from a human donor in good health (CMV status not recorded). Some clones in this sample may be carry-over from other donors' samples.

This clonotype was counted between two and nine times. The rearrangement joins TRBV12-3 or TRBV12-4 to TRBJ2-1, with TRBD2 matching over 9 bases. V trimming: 7 bases; J trimming: 12 bases; junction bases outside the gene matches: 13. The CDR3 loop spans 14 amino acids. The CDR3 protein is CASNLSGGHSGQFF. The CDR3 DNA follows: TGTGCCAGCAACCTTAGCGGGGGCCATTCAGGGCAGTTCTTC.

The sample holds many counts of this clonotype. This chain's CDR3 is CASSTTGSWANTGELFF. The CDR3 DNA is TGTGCCAGCAGCACGACAGGGAGTTGGGCGAACACCGGGGAGCTGTTTTTT. This sequence joins TRBV7-9 and TRBJ2-2; 7 bases align to TRBD1. J was trimmed by 0 bases and V by 5 bases; bases with no gene match: 9. The CDR3 has 17 residues. The germline CDR1 and CDR2 sequences are SEHNR and FQNEAQ (reference sequence).

This clonotype was observed at least ten times. CDR3 amino acids: CASSLLAGVGNEQFF. The CDR3 region has the DNA TGTGCCAGCAGTCTTCTAGCGGGAGTAGGAAATGAGCAGTTCTTC. The V and J genes are TRBV11-2 and TRBJ2-1, with 10 bases identical to TRBD2. The CDR3 runs to 15 residues. Germline V lookup: CDR1 SGHAT, CDR2 FQNNGV. Trimming took 6 bases from V and 7 from J; bases not matched to a gene: 9.

The sample holds many counts of this clonotype. This rearrangement joins TRBV7-9 to TRBJ2-5; 7 positions match TRBD1. V gave up 5 bases and J gave up 6 bases; unmatched junction bases: 9. Looked up from germline, CDR1 is SEHNR and CDR2 is FQNEAQ (reference sequence). The CDR3 spans 14 residues. For the CDR3, the DNA is TGTGCCAGCAGCCCGGCAGGGGGTTCCCAGACCCAGTACTTC. It specifies CASSPAGGSQTQYF.

This clonotype was counted only a few times. The chain combines TRBV4-1 with TRBJ1-2, with TRBD1 as a possible D gene (5 bases). Germline lookup yields CDR1 MGHRA and CDR2 YSYEKL. Deletions cut 0 bases from V and 4 bases from J, with 12 bases between. This CDR3 spans 15 amino acids. CDR3 sequence reads: CASSQDLRGFYGYTF. CDR3 nucleotides: TGCGCCAGCAGCCAAGATCTTCGGGGCTTCTATGGCTACACCTTC.

In its sample, this clonotype was seen a few times. V is TRBV20-1 and J is TRBJ1-6; 8 bases agree with TRBD1. With V trimmed by 5 bases and J by 10 bases, 10 bases remained unmatched. Germline V gives CDR1 DFQATT, CDR2 SNEGSKA (reference sequence). The CDR3 consists of 14 residues. CDR3 protein: CSARSDRESSPLHF. Written as DNA, the CDR3 is TGCAGTGCTCGTTCGGACAGGGAGAGCTCACCCCTCCACTTT.

The chain uses TRBV7-9 and TRBJ2-3, with TRBD2 as a possible D gene (7 bases). This CDR3 has 16 residues. Germline CDR1 reads SEHNR; CDR2 reads FQNEAQ (reference sequence). V was shortened by 5 bases and J by 4 bases, with 19 bases between the two germline ends. CDR3 protein: CASSLRRGEGADTQYF. The CDR3, as DNA: TGTGCCAGCAGCCTCCGGAGAGGGGAGGGGGCAGATACGCAGTATTTT. The entire variable domain, with the rest obtained from reference TRBV7-9 and TRBJ2-3, is as follows: DTGVSQNPRHKITKRGQNVTFRCDPISEHNRLYWYRQTLGQGPEFLTYFQNEAQLEKSRLLSDRFSAERPKGSFSTLEIQRTEQGDSAMYLCASSLRRGEGADTQYFGPGTRLTVL.

This clonotype came up many times. J is TRBJ2-3 and V is TRBV7-9, with D unclear. In germline, CDR1 is SEHNR, CDR2 FQNEAQ (reference sequence). Trimming took off 7 bases at V and 2 bases at J, with 4 bases between the two ends. This CDR3 contains 11 residues. The CDR3 nucleotides read TGTGCCAGCACACACACAGATACGCAGTATTTT. Translated, it gives CASTHTDTQYF.

Of note for this clonotype: A junction end diverges from the germline sequence, so it may reflect a read error. The chain carries TRBV4-1 and TRBJ2-3, with D perhaps assigned TRBD1 or TRBD2 (6 bases each). CDR1 is MGHRA and CDR2 is YSYEKL in the germline V gene. The CDR3 consists of 15 residues. CDR3: CASSQGGPGTDTQYF. In DNA, the CDR3 is TGTGCCAGCAGCCAAGGGGGGCCGGGCACAGATACGCAGTATTTT.

The CDR3, as DNA: TGTGCCAGCAGTTTTAGAGGACTAGCGGGATATGAGCAGTTCTTC. Amino acids: CASSFRGLAGYEQFF. This rearrangement joins TRBV12-3 or TRBV12-4 to TRBJ2-1; 12 bases line up with TRBD2. The trim removed 3 bases at V and 8 bases at J, leaving 5 bases unmatched. This CDR3 is 15 amino acids long.

This clonotype has more than one count but fewer than ten. J is TRBJ1-4 and V is TRBV6-6; tentative D call: TRBD1 (6 bases). Germline V CDR1 and CDR2: MNHNY, SVGAGI (reference sequence). There are 15 residues in the CDR3. V shed 8 bases and J shed 2 bases, with 15 bases lying between them. CDR3 nucleotide sequence: TGTGCCAGCGGACCCGGGGGCTCCACTAATGAAAAACTGTTTTTT. Translated, it gives CASGPGGSTNEKLFF.

This clonotype was found many times. V and J are TRBV7-7 and TRBJ2-1, with TRBD2 matching 8 bases. The junction had 1 base not matched to a gene; V was cut back by 4 bases and J by 5 bases. The germline V gene has CDR1 SSHAT and CDR2 FNYEAQ (reference sequence). This CDR3 region has 13 residues. CDR3 sequence: CASSSGLDNEQFF. The CDR3 nucleotides are TGTGCCAGCAGCTCGGGACTAGACAATGAGCAGTTCTTC. Together with reference TRBV7-7 and TRBJ2-1, the CDR3 gives the full variable domain: GAGVSQSPRYKVTKRGQDVTLRCDPISSHATLYWYQQALGQGPEFLTYFNYEAQPDKSGLPSDRFSAERPEGSISTLTIQRTEQRDSAMYRCASSSGLDNEQFFGPGTRLTVL.

Comments on this clonotype: Since a much larger clone is just one base distant, this may be a read error. The chain combines TRBV7-2 with TRBJ2-7; TRBD1 aligns across 7 bases. The CDR3 loop spans 14 amino acids. The V and J ends lost 5 bases and 0 bases, in that order; junction bases with no gene match: 4. CDR1 and CDR2 from the germline V gene are SGHTA and FQGNSA. The CDR3 DNA is TGTGCCAGCAGCCACGGACAGGCCTCCTACGAGCAGTACTTC. The encoded protein is CASSHGQASYEQYF.

V usage is TRBV2 and J usage is TRBJ2-7; 10 bases fit TRBD1. The germline V gene encodes CDR1 SNHLY and CDR2 FYNNEI. This CDR3 contains 13 residues. After removal of 10 bases from V and 5 bases from J, the junction contained 8 bases not matched to a gene. The CDR3 bases are TGTGCCACCCAAGGACAGGGGGGCCACGAGCAGTACTTC. It encodes CATQGQGGHEQYF.

V and J are TRBV10-3 and TRBJ1-2, with 8 bases lining up with TRBD1. The germline V gene has CDR1 ENHRY and CDR2 SYGVKD. Trimming removed 8 bases from V and 7 bases from J; junction bases left unmatched: 9. This CDR3 has 13 residues. The CDR3, as DNA: TGTGCCATCTCAGGCAGGGGGCTTTCTGGCTACACCTTC. Residues: CAISGRGLSGYTF.

This clonotype turned up a few times. CDR3 sequence: CASSKRTEILPYEQYF. The CDR3 DNA reads as TGTGCCAGCAGCAAACGAACAGAGATCCTCCCCTACGAGCAGTACTTC. The V call is TRBV7-6, the J call TRBJ2-7; unclear D gene. V shed 5 bases and J shed 2 bases, with 19 bases lying between them. The CDR3 runs 16 residues. CDR1 and CDR2 from the germline V gene are SGHVS and FNYEAQ. The whole variable domain, remainder taken from reference TRBV7-6 and TRBJ2-7, is GAGVSQSPRYKVTKRGQDVALRCDPISGHVSLYWYRQALGQGPEFLTYFNYEAQQDKSGLPNDRFSAERPEGSISTLTIQRTEQRDSAMYRCASSKRTEILPYEQYFGPGTRLTVT.

The table lists this clonotype with many counts. This sequence joins TRBV7-2 and TRBJ1-6; tentative D call: TRBD1 (6 bases). The CDR3 extends over 21 amino acids. The ends were cut back, 4 bases at V and 2 bases at J, with 27 bases in the middle. In germline, CDR1 is SGHTA, CDR2 FQGNSA. The CDR3 loop is CASSYRIQGTNKATYNSPLHF. CDR3 in DNA: TGTGCCAGCAGCTACCGGATTCAGGGGACTAATAAAGCTACCTATAATTCACCCCTCCACTTT.

This clonotype was observed a few times. The genes are TRBV7-9 and TRBJ2-3; 8 nucleotides agree with TRBD1. This CDR3 contains 13 residues. In germline, CDR1 is SEHNR, CDR2 FQNEAQ (reference sequence). V shed 2 bases, J shed 10 bases, and the junction held 5 bases outside the gene matches. The CDR3 DNA sequence: TGTGCCAGCAGCTTACAACAGGGGGGTTCGCAGTATTTT. Encoded protein: CASSLQQGGSQYF. The full variable domain, its missing parts supplied by reference TRBV7-9 and TRBJ2-3, is DTGVSQNPRHKITKRGQNVTFRCDPISEHNRLYWYRQTLGQGPEFLTYFQNEAQLEKSRLLSDRFSAERPKGSFSTLEIQRTEQGDSAMYLCASSLQQGGSQYFGPGTRLTVL.

This clonotype has more than one count but fewer than ten. V is TRBV29-1 and J is TRBJ2-3, with D unclear. V dropped 2 bases and J dropped 5 bases, with 5 bases sitting between them. The CDR3 consists of 11 residues. Germline V CDR1 and CDR2: SQVTM, ANQGSEA. CDR3 bases: TGCAGCGTTGAAATGCAAGATACGCAGTATTTT. It is translated as CSVEMQDTQYF.

There are many counts of this clonotype. The V and J genes are TRBV7-2 and TRBJ2-7; 9 positions agree with TRBD1. This CDR3 region has 14 residues. Trimming removed 5 bases from V and 5 bases from J; junction bases left unmatched: 7. Germline V gene sequence: CDR1 SGHTA, CDR2 FQGNSA. The CDR3 loop reads CASSRGTGWDEQYF. DNA of the CDR3: TGTGCCAGCAGCCGGGGGACAGGGTGGGACGAGCAGTACTTC.

The gene calls are TRBV7-8 and TRBJ2-1; 7 nucleotides agree with TRBD2. The germline gives CDR1 SGHVS, CDR2 FQNEAQ. V lost 5 bases and J lost 10; bases outside the gene matches: 11. This CDR3 contains 14 residues. As DNA, the CDR3 is TGTGCCAGCAGCCTAGTTGGGACTATCAGGGAGCAGTTCTTC. Its protein is CASSLVGTIREQFF.

The rearrangement links TRBV10-3 to TRBJ1-1; D is unclear. The CDR3 has 13 amino acids. Germline V lookup: CDR1 ENHRY, CDR2 SYGVKD. V lost 3 bases and J 4 bases, leaving 9 bases between the germline ends. CDR3 DNA: TGTGCCATCAGTGAATTGGAGGGCACTGAAGCTTTCTTT. It is translated as CAISELEGTEAFF.

The chain couples TRBV5-1 to TRBJ1-5; 7 nucleotides line up with TRBD1. With V trimmed by 1 base and J by 6 bases, 10 bases remained unmatched. The germline V gene encodes CDR1 SGHRS and CDR2 YFSETQ. This CDR3 contains 16 residues. The CDR3 bases are TGCGCCAGCAGCTTGACATTAGGACAGGAGCCTCAGCCCCAGCATTTT. Amino acid sequence: CASSLTLGQEPQPQHF.

The rearrangement joins TRBV7-8 to TRBJ2-5; possible D gene TRBD1, 6 bases. Germline assignment: CDR1 SGHVS and CDR2 FQNEAQ. The CDR3 totals 17 residues. Trimming removed 2 bases at V and 1 base at J, with 17 bases between. The CDR3 loop is CASSLQGRGRGQETQYF. As DNA, the CDR3 is TGTGCCAGCAGCTTACAGGGGCGCGGTCGAGGCCAAGAGACCCAGTACTTC.

This clonotype showed up many times. The V gene is TRBV7-2, the J gene TRBJ2-5, with TRBD2 as a possible D gene (5 bases). V was pared by 2 bases and J by 0 bases, with 10 bases between. The CDR3 contains 15 residues. The germline V gene encodes CDR1 SGHTA and CDR2 FQGNSA. In DNA form, the CDR3 reads TGTGCCAGCAGCTTAAGTTCGGGGTACCAAGAGACCCAGTACTTC. This sequence encodes CASSLSSGYQETQYF.

This clonotype was seen at least ten times. The chain has TRBV2 and TRBJ2-7; D unclear. The CDR3 runs to 11 residues. Deletions cut 3 bases from V and 2 bases from J, with 2 bases between. Germline loops: CDR1 SNHLY, CDR2 FYNNEI. CDR3 in amino acids: CASSDPYEQYF. The CDR3 region has the DNA TGTGCCAGCAGTGATCCCTACGAGCAGTACTTC.

This clonotype was observed a few times. The V gene is TRBV6-2 or TRBV6-3, the J gene TRBJ2-2; weak D call: TRBD1 (5 bases). CDR1 and CDR2 (germline): MNHEY, SVGEGT. This CDR3 has 17 amino acids. The V end lost 5 bases, the J end lost 6 bases, and 22 bases lay between the germline ends. The CDR3 protein is CASSQSQTDPWSGELFF. As DNA, the CDR3 is TGTGCCAGCAGTCAATCTCAGACAGATCCCTGGTCCGGGGAGCTGTTTTTT.

This sequence joins TRBV9 and TRBJ2-7, with D tentatively TRBD1 (5 bases). Per the germline V gene, CDR1 is SGDLS and CDR2 is YYNGEE. This CDR3 is built from 15 residues. V shed 0 bases and J shed 2 bases, with 12 bases lying between them. CDR3 in amino acids: CASSVEQGTAYEQYF. CDR3 nucleotides: TGTGCCAGCAGCGTAGAGCAGGGAACCGCCTACGAGCAGTACTTC.

This clonotype was seen repeatedly, ten times or more. This chain joins TRBV7-2 and TRBJ2-1; 10 bases are a match to TRBD1. Per the germline V gene, CDR1 is SGHTA and CDR2 is FQGNSA. The CDR3 sequence is 18 residues long. V lost 6 bases and J lost 3; bases outside the gene matches: 14. Written as DNA, the CDR3 is TGTGCCAGCAGGGACAGGGGGGCGTTAGACCCCTACTACAATGAGCAGTTCTTC. It codes for CASRDRGALDPYYNEQFF.

V is TRBV5-1 and J is TRBJ2-1; D remains unclear. The CDR3 contains 15 residues. Trimming shortened V by 2 bases and J by 5 bases, and 14 bases separated the two germline ends. The germline V gene has CDR1 SGHRS and CDR2 YFSETQ. Written as DNA, the CDR3 is TGCGCCAGCAGCTTTTTTCGGTCGCGGAACAATGAGCAGTTCTTC. Residues: CASSFFRSRNNEQFF.

The rearrangement uses TRBV5-5 and TRBJ2-3; D is unresolved. The CDR3 loop spans 14 amino acids. Germline loops: CDR1 SGHKS, CDR2 YYEKEE (reference sequence). V was shortened by 6 bases and J by 1 base, with 12 bases between the two germline ends. The CDR3 reads CASTLQRGTDTQYF. In DNA, the CDR3 is TGTGCCAGCACCCTCCAGCGAGGCACAGATACGCAGTATTTT.